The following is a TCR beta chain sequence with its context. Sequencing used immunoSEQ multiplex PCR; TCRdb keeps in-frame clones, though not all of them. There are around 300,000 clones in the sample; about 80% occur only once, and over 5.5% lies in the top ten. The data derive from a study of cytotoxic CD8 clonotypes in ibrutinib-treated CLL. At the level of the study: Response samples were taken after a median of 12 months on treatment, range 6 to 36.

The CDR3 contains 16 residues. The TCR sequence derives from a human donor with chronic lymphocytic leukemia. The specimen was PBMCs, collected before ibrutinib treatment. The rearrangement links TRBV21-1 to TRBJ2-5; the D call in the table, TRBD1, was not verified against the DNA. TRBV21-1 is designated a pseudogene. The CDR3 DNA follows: TGTGCCAGCAGCGAAGGAAAACAGGGGGCGCAAGAGACCCAGTACTTC. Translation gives CASSEGKQGAQETQYF.